This T cell receptor beta chain was obtained from a study of blood T cell repertoires in COVID-19. TCRdb's copy holds only in-frame clones and misses some; the assay was immunoSEQ multiplex PCR. The sample lists tens of thousands of clones, roughly 91% occurring once. Sequences were obtained from peripheral blood. The source is a man aged 65 to 79 with active or convalescent COVID-19.

The chain's CDR3 is CASSSDSSAYNEQFF. In DNA, the CDR3 is TGTGCCAGCAGCTCGGACAGTTCAGCCTACAATGAGCAGTTCTTC. V gene TRBV5-4 combines with J gene TRBJ2-1, with a tentative D call TRBD1 (6 bases). Germline V gene data show CDR1 as SGHNT and CDR2 as YYREEE (reference sequence). V lost 3 bases and J 2 bases, leaving 12 bases between the germline ends. The CDR3 covers 15 residues. Together with reference TRBV5-4 and TRBJ2-1, the CDR3 gives the full variable domain: ETGVTQSPTHLIKTRGQQVTLRCSSQSGHNTVSWYQQALGQGPQFIFQYYREEENGRGNFPPRFSGLQFPNYSSELNVNALELDDSALYLCASSSDSSAYNEQFFGPGTRLTVL.